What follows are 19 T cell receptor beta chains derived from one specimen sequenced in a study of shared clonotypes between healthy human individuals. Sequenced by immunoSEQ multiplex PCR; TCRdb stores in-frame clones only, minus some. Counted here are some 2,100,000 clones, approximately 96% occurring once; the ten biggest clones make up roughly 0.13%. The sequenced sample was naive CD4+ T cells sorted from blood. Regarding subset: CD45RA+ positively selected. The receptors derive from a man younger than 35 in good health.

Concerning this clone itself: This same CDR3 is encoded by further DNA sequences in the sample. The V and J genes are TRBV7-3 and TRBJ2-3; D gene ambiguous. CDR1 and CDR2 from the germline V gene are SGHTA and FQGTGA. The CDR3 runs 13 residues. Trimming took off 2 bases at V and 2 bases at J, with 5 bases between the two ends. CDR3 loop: CASSLSYTDTQYF. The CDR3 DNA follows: TGTGCCAGCAGCTTATCGTACACAGATACGCAGTATTTT. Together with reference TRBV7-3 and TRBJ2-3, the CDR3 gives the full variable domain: GAGVSQTPSNKVTEKGKYVELRCDPISGHTALYWYRQSLGQGPEFLIYFQGTGAADDSGLPNDRFFAVRPEGSVSTLKIQRTERGDSAVYLCASSLSYTDTQYFGPGTRLTVL.

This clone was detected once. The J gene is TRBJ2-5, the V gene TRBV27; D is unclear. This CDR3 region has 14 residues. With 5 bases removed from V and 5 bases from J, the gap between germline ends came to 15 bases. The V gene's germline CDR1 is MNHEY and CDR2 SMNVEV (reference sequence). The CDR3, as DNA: TGTGCCAGCAGTCGACCCGGGTTAGGGGAGACCCAGTACTTC. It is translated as CASSRPGLGETQYF.

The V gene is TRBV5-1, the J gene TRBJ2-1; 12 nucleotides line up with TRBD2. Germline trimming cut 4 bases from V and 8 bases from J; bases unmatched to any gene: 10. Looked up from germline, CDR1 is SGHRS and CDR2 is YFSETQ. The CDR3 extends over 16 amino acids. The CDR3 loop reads CASSPSGTSGPYEQFF. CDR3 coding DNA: TGCGCCAGCAGCCCGAGCGGGACTAGCGGGCCCTATGAGCAGTTCTTC.

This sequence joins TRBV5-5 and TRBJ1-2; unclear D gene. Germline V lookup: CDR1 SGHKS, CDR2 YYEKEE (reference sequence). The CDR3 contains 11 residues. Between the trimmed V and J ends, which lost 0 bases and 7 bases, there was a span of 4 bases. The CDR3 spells CASSLEGGYTF. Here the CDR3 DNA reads TGTGCCAGCAGCTTGGAGGGTGGCTACACCTTC.

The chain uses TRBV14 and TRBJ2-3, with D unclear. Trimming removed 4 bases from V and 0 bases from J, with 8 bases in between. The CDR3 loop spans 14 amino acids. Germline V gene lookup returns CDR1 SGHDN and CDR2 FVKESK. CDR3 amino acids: CASSRLSSTDTQYF. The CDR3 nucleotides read TGTGCCAGCAGCCGCCTGAGCAGCACAGATACGCAGTATTTT. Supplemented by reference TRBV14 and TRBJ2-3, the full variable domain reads EAGVTQFPSHSVIEKGQTVTLRCDPISGHDNLYWYRRVMGKEIKFLLHFVKESKQDESGMPNNRFLAERTGGTYSTLKVQPAELEDSGVYFCASSRLSSTDTQYFGPGTRLTVL.

This CDR3 is CASTAGQGGFPLHF. In nucleotides, the CDR3 is TGTGCCAGCACCGCGGGACAGGGGGGATTCCCCCTCCACTTT. The V and J genes are TRBV7-9 and TRBJ1-6; 11 bases align to TRBD1. Germline loops: CDR1 SEHNR, CDR2 FQNEAQ (reference sequence). This CDR3 has 14 amino acids. V dropped 7 bases and J dropped 13; count of bases not matched to a gene: 9.

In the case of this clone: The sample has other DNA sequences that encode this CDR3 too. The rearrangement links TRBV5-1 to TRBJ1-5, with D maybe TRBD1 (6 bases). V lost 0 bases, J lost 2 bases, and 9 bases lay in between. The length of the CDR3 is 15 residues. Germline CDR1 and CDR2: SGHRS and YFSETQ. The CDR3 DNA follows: TGCGCCAGCAGCTTGGATGGGGGGCGCAATCAGCCCCAGCATTTT. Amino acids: CASSLDGGRNQPQHF. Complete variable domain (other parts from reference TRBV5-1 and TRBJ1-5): KAGVTQTPRYLIKTRGQQVTLSCSPISGHRSVSWYQQTPGQGLQFLFEYFSETQRNKGNFPGRFSGRQFSNSRSEMNVSTLELGDSALYLCASSLDGGRNQPQHFGDGTRLSIL.

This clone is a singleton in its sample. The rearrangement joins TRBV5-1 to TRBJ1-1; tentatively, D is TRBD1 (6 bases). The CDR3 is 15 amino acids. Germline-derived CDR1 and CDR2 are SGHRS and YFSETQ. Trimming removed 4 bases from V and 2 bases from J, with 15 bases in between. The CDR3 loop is CASSPGVGRNTEAFF. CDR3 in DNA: TGCGCCAGCAGCCCAGGGGTCGGAAGAAACACTGAAGCTTTCTTT.

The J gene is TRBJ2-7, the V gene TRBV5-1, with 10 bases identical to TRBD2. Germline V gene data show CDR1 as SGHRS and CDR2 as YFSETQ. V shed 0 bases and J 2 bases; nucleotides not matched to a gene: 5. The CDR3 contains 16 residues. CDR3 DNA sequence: TGCGCCAGCAGCTTGGGTGGGACTAGCGCTACCTACGAGCAGTACTTC. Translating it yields CASSLGGTSATYEQYF.

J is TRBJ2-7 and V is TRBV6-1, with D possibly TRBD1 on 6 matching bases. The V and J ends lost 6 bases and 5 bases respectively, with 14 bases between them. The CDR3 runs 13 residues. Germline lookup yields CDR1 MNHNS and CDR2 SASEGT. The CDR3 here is CASRAAGVNEQYF. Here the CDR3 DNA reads TGTGCCAGCAGGGCGGCAGGGGTGAACGAGCAGTACTTC.

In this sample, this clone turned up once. CDR3 nucleotides: TGTGCCAGCAGTCCTAGCGGGAGTTTATCCTACAATGAGCAGTTCTTC. Encoded protein: CASSPSGSLSYNEQFF. V gene TRBV28 combines with J gene TRBJ2-1; 10 bases match TRBD2. This CDR3 has 16 residues. Germline CDR1 MDHEN, CDR2 SYDVKM. Trimming cost V 5 bases and J 1 base; bases outside gene matches: 5.

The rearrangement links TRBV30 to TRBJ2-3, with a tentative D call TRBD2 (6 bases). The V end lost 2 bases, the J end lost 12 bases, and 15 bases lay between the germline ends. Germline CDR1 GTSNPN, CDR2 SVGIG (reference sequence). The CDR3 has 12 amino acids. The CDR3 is CAWSPISGFQYF. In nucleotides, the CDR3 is TGTGCCTGGAGTCCAATTAGCGGATTCCAGTATTTT.

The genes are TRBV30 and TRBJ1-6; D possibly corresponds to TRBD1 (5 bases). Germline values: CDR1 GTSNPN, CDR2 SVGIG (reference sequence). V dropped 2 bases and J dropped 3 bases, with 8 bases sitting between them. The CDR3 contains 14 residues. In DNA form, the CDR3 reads TGTGCCTGGAGTCAGACAGACTATAATTCACCCCTCCACTTT. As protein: CAWSQTDYNSPLHF.

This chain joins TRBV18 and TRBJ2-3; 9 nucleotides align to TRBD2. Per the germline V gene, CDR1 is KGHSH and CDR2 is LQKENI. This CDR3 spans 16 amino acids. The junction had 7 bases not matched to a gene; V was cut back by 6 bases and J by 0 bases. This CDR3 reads CASSPTSGSSTDTQYF. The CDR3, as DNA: TGTGCCAGCTCTCCGACTAGCGGAAGTAGCACAGATACGCAGTATTTT. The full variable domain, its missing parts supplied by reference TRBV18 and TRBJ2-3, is NAGVMQNPRHLVRRRGQEARLRCSPMKGHSHVYWYRQLPEEGLKFMVYLQKENIIDESGMPKERFSAEFPKEGPSILRIQQVVRGDSAAYFCASSPTSGSSTDTQYFGPGTRLTVL.

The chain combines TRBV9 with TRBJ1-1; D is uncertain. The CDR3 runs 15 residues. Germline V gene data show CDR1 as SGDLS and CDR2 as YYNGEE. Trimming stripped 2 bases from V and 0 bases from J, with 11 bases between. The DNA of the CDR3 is TGTGCCAGCAGCGTTTCCTCGAGCTTGAACACTGAAGCTTTCTTT. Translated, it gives CASSVSSSLNTEAFF.

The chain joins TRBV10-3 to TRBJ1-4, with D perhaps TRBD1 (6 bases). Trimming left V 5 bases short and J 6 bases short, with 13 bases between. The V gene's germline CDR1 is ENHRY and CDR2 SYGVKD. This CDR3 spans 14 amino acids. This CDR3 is CAISPSQGYEKLFF. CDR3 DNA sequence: TGTGCCATCAGTCCATCGCAGGGGTATGAAAAACTGTTTTTT.

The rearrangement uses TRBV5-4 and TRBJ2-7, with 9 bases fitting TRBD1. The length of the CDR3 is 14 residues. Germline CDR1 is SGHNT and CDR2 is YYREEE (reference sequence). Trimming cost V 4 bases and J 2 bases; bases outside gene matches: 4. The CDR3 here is CASSHGTGPYEQYF. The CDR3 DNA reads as TGTGCCAGCAGCCACGGGACAGGGCCCTACGAGCAGTACTTC.

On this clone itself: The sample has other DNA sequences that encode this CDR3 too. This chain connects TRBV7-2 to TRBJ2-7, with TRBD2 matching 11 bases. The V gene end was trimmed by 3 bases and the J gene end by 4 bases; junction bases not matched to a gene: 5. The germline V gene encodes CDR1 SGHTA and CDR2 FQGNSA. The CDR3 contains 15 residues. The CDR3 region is CASSFGTSGTYEQYF. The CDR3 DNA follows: TGTGCCAGCAGCTTCGGGACTAGCGGTACGTACGAGCAGTACTTC.

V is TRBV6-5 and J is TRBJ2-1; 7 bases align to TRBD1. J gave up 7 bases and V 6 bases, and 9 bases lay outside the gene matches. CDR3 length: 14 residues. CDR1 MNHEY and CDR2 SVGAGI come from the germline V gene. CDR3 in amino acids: CASSLDRVGNEQFF. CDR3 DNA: TGTGCCAGCAGCCTCGACAGGGTCGGGAATGAGCAGTTCTTC.